This TCR beta chain stems from a study of blood T cell repertoires in COVID-19. Looked up from germline, CDR1 is SGHTA and CDR2 is FQGNSA. CDR3 length equals 14 residues. The ends were cut back, 6 bases at V and 8 bases at J, with 14 bases in the middle. The repertoire was sequenced with immunoSEQ multiplex PCR; TCRdb's copy has only in-frame clones and lacks some. Of approximately 200,000 clones in the sample, around 80% were seen once. Sequencing used peripheral blood. The TCR originated in a woman aged 80 or over with COVID-19, enrolled during active disease. This chain uses TRBV7-2 with TRBJ1-6; D is perhaps TRBD1 (6 bases). The CDR3 reads CASSSGTNHSPLHF. The DNA for the CDR3 is TGTGCCAGCAGTTCCGGGACAAATCATTCACCCCTCCACTTT.